This TCR beta chain came from a study of blood T cell repertoires in COVID-19. Produced via immunoSEQ multiplex PCR; TCRdb's table is partial and in-frame only. The data show roughly 100,000 clones, with around 89% seen just once and about 34% held by the top ten. The CDR3 sequence is 13 residues long. V lost 11 bases to trimming and J lost 2 bases, with 16 bases between them. Germline V lookup: CDR1 MDHEN, CDR2 SYDVKM. The sequenced sample consisted of peripheral blood. This receptor was identified in a woman aged 80 or older with acute or convalescent COVID-19. V usage is TRBV28 and J usage is TRBJ2-7, with a tentative D call TRBD2 (6 bases). The CDR3 sequence: CAHSRGLPYEQYF. Written as DNA, the CDR3 is TGTGCCCACTCTCGGGGGTTACCCTACGAGCAGTACTTC.